The sequence of this T cell receptor beta chain was determined in a study of blood T cells in healthy people across ages. Study results and caveats: The unknown donor CMV status may have confounded expanded clonotype changes.

As regards this clonotype: Its cognate antigen is unknown.

The CDR3 spans 16 residues. V gave up 8 bases and J gave up 6 bases; unmatched junction bases: 19. Germline V lookup: CDR1 SQVTM, CDR2 ANQGSEA. They isolated at least 6.5 million PBMCs from each sample. A sample-barcoded 5' primer and a J-beta primer mix were used in a second PCR of roughly 6 to 12 cycles. TCRdb fed the 5' RACE reads into MiXCR, producing one record per CDR3 protein. Found here are 550,000 to 600,000 distinct CDR3 sequences, roughly 48% of them singletons; the top ten hold around 25%. This sequence was found in an older man in good health. The chain combines TRBV29-1 with TRBJ2-4, with 7 positions matching TRBD1. The specimen sequenced was blood. CDR3 sequence (DNA): TGCAGCATCAGGACCGACAGGGCATCAAGCAGAAACATTCAGTACTTC. This sequence encodes CSIRTDRASSRNIQYF.